This T cell receptor beta chain was identified in a study of T cell responses to AZD1222 COVID-19 vaccine (dated by TCRdb to 2020 to 2023). Context from the whole study: AZD1222 recipients with second doses at about 4 weeks or about 12 weeks were pooled, because spike-specific TCR depth and breadth did not differ between schedules. TCR sequencing was performed for roughly 250 trial participants, of whom 200 to 210 were given two doses of AZD1222 and 26 were given two doses of MenACWY control vaccine. Trial participants were enrolled by age into 18-55, 56-69 and 70-plus year subgroups, with roughly 160, 29 and 62 TCR-sequenced participants respectively.

The sample holds one count of this clone. What antigen it recognizes has not been identified. The record has no base qualities; no much larger clone is one base away. A distance of 11 bases separates the germline ends of V and J, which lose 1 base and 4 bases respectively. From the cysteine up to the phenylalanine, the CDR3 has a length of 14 residues. This entry keeps only the CDR3 DNA: 42 bases, framed from base 1. CDR1 and CDR2 are read off the germline V gene (reference sequence) as LGHDT and YNNKEL. What the authors observed across the whole study: Reportedly, close to half of the unique spike-specific TCRs recognized epitopes lying outside the regions that are mutated in the B.1.351 and B.1.1.7 variants. The 56-69-year group was small, and its depth increase did not reach significance, likely because of low power. After two AZD1222 doses, both the breadth and the depth of spike-specific TCRs were significantly higher than at day 0 and than in MenACWY recipients. Because no day 14 peak-response samples were available, the repertoires could be characterized only after the peak T cell response. Participants were mostly white British, with more females than males. The authors suggested clonal diversity may have been underestimated. Conclusions about previously exposed vaccinees are limited because only a handful of AZD1222 recipients were SARS-CoV-2 seropositive at baseline. The vaccine-associated CD4 TCRs covered the entire spike protein, and the dominant responses fell in regions 160-218 and 743-854.

Reading the label with the study, this specimen's time point is: baseline before first vaccination. The vaccinee samples were drawn from two UK trials, COV001 and COV002, one of which was a single-blind randomized controlled phase 2/3 trial testing AZD1222 (ChAdOx1 nCoV-19) in healthy adults. For TCRbeta chain sequencing, PBMC samples were collected from trial participants at day 0 and at day 28 after the second dose. The CDR3 regions of human TCRbeta chains were analyzed by immunosequencing. Concerning the study's data processing: TCRs in the repertoires were compared against a reference library of SARS-CoV-2-specific TCRs that had been generated with the MIRA antigen-specificity platform. Breadth was defined as the fraction of unique TCRs that were SARS-CoV-2-associated, and depth was defined as the fraction of total T cells that were SARS-CoV-2-associated. Each spike-specific TCR was assigned to its reactive spike region and to a CD4 or CD8 class using the MIRA data. Log10-transformed breadth and depth values were compared by one-way ANOVA with Sidak's multiple comparisons tests. Entries here come from immuneACCESS through TCRdb and include only in-frame sequences with V and J called. Some clones fail to appear in such tables; in the studies checked, an unresolved V gene covers under half of the shortfall, and the cause of the remainder is unknown. V and J calls and clone size are as listed in that table; D and trimming were resolved from the DNA. This sample is represented by 70,000 to 90,000 clones; approximately 89% of them were singletons. Of the sample, around 2.2% is held by the ten largest clones.

This TCR derives from an adult in good health. The chain is made from TRBV3-1 (or the pseudogene TRBV3-2) and TRBJ2-7; the D gene is possibly TRBD2, with 5 bases matching. Specimen: peripheral blood, collected on day 0 of AZD1222 vaccination. The nucleotide sequence is TGTGCCAGCAGCCAAGGCCCTAGCCGGTACGAGCAGTACTTC. Protein translation: CASSQGPSRYEQYF.